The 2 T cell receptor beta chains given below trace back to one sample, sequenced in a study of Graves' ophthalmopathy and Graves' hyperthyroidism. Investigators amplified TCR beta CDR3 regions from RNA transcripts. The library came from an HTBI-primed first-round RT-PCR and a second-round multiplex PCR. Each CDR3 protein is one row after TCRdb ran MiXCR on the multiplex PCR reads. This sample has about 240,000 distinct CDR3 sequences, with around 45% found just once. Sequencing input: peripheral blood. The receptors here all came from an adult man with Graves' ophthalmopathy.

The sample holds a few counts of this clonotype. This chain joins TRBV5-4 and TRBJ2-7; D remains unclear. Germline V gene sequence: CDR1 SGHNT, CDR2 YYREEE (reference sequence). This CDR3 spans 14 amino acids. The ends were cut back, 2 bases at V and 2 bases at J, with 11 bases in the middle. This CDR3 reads CASSLDRMTYEQYF. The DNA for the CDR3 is TGTGCCAGCAGCTTAGATCGGATGACCTACGAGCAGTACTTC.

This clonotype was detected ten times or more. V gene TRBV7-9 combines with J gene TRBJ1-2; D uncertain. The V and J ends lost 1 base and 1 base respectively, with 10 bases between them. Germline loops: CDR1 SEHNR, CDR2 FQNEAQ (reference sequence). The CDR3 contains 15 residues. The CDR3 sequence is CASSLGQNDNYGYTF. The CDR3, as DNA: TGTGCCAGCAGCTTAGGTCAAAACGATAACTATGGCTACACCTTC.